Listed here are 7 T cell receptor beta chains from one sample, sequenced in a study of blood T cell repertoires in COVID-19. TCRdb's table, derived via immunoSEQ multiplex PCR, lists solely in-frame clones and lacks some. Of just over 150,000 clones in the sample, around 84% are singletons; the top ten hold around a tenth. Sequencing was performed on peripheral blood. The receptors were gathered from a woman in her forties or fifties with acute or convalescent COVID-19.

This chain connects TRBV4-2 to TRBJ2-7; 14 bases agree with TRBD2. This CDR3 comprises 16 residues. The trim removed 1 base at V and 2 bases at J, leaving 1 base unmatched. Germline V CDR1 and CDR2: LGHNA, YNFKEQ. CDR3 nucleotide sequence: TGTGCCAGCAGCCAAGCGGGACTAGCGGGGGCCTACGAGCAGTACTTC. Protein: CASSQAGLAGAYEQYF.

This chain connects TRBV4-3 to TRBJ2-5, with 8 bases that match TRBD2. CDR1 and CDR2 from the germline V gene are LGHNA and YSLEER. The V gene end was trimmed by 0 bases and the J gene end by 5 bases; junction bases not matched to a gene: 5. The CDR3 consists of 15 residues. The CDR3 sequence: CASSQERAGAETQYF. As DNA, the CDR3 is TGCGCCAGCAGCCAAGAGCGAGCGGGAGCTGAGACCCAGTACTTC.

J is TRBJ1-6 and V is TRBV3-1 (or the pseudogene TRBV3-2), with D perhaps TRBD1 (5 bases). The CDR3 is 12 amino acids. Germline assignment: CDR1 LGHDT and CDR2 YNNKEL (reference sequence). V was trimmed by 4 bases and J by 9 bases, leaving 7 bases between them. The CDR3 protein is CASSLRASPLHF. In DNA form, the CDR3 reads TGTGCCAGCAGCCTCAGGGCTTCACCCCTCCACTTT.

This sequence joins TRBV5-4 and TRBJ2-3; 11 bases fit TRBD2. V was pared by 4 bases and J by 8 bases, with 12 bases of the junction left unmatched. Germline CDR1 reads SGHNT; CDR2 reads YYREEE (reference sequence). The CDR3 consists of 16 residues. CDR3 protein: CASSGISGGAVVTQYF. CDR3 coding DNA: TGTGCCAGCAGCGGCATTAGCGGGGGGGCCGTGGTTACGCAGTATTTT.

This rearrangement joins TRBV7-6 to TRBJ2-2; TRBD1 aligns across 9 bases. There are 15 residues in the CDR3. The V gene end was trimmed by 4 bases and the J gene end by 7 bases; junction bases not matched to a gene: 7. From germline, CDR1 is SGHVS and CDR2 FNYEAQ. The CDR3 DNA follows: TGTGCCAGCAGCTACATACAGGGGGCAGACGGGGAGCTGTTTTTT. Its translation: CASSYIQGADGELFF.

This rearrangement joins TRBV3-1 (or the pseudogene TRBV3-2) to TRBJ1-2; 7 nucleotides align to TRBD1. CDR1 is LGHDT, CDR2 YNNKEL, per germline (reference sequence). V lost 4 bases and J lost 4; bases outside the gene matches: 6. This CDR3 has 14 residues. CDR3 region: CASSPGQPSYGYTF. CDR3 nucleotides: TGTGCCAGCAGCCCGGGACAGCCTTCCTATGGCTACACCTTC.

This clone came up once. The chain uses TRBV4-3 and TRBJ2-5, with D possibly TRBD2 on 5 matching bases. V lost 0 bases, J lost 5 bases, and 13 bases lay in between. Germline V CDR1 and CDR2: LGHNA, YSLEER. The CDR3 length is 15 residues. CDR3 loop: CASSQDGDPMETQYF. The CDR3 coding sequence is TGCGCCAGCAGCCAAGACGGGGATCCCATGGAGACCCAGTACTTC.